This T cell receptor beta chain was observed in a study of blood T cell repertoires in COVID-19. Turning to the study itself: Whether acute or convalescent, the COVID-19 samples came from the United States, Italy and Spain.

A COVID-19 case had been met by exposed participants during the 2 weeks before study entry. Germline V gene data show CDR1 as MNHEY and CDR2 as SMNVEV (reference sequence). V shed 7 bases and J shed 2 bases, with 11 bases lying between them. The CDR3 extends over 13 amino acids. In the original analysis: Amplified reference gene primers provided the basis for estimating nucleated cell counts. Using immunoSEQ multiplex PCR, the repertoire was profiled, and TCRdb retains in-frame clones only, with some absent. The V and J calls and the clone size are those of that table, but D and trimming were determined from the DNA. The repertoire includes fewer than 400,000 clones, 90% of them detected once, and around 3.9% sits in the top ten.

The rearrangement links TRBV27 to TRBJ2-5; no definite D call. Sequencing was performed on PBMCs or T cells enriched from blood (not recorded which). The TCR was taken from a woman in her twenties or thirties who had been exposed to COVID-19. CDR3 in amino acids: CASTPFGQETQYF. In DNA, the CDR3 is TGTGCCAGCACCCCTTTCGGGCAAGAGACCCAGTACTTC.